This record looks at one T cell receptor (beta chain) sequence and its context. This sample was taken from a study of cytomegalovirus exposure and HLA in healthy donors. V was clipped by 7 bases and J by 0 bases, with 16 bases between them. The length of the CDR3 is 16 residues. Germline-derived CDR1 and CDR2 are SGHAT and FQNNGV. The PCR had 60 Vbeta and 13 Jbeta primers. This table comes from immunoSEQ multiplex PCR, and its TCRdb copy is limited to in-frame clones, with some not included. The sample has fewer than 200,000 clones, more than 65% seen once. The sample consisted of PBMCs. This clonotype originated in a woman aged 45-65 years in good health and CMV-seronegative. The V call is TRBV11-2, the J call TRBJ2-4; D is perhaps TRBD2 (5 bases). CDR3 sequence reads: CASTHRRGLAKNIQYF. CDR3 in DNA: TGTGCCAGCACCCACCGGAGAGGGCTAGCCAAAAACATTCAGTACTTC.